Below are 20 T cell receptor beta chains sequenced from a single sample in a study of lung T cells in sarcoidosis with Löfgren's syndrome. TCRdb called the reads again in MiXCR, with one record for every CDR3 protein. The data contain around 60,000 distinct CDR3 sequences, 21% of them singletons. The sequencing sample was made of CD4+ T cells from PBMCs. The source is a human donor with sarcoidosis (Löfgren's syndrome or another form), or a control subject (not recorded which).

This clonotype was counted at least ten times. The chain joins TRBV28 to TRBJ2-1; 7 nucleotides match TRBD2. The CDR3 runs 14 residues. Germline lookup yields CDR1 MDHEN and CDR2 SYDVKM. Trimming cost V 11 bases and J 0 bases; bases outside gene matches: 7. The CDR3 bases are TGTGCCTGGCAGCGGGGCAGCTCCTACAATGAGCAGTTCTTC. It codes for CAWQRGSSYNEQFF.

Of note for this clonotype: This may be a read error: a much more frequent sequence differs by one nucleotide. The chain uses TRBV24-1 and TRBJ2-5; D is perhaps TRBD2 (5 bases). The CDR3 is made up of 15 amino acids. Trimming pared 7 bases from V and 1 base from J, leaving 15 bases between. Looked up from germline, CDR1 is KGHDR and CDR2 is SFDVKD. CDR3 sequence: CATRGLSEVQETQYF. For the CDR3, the DNA is TGTGCCACCAGAGGACTGAGCGAAGTCCAAGAGACCCAGTACTTC.

This clonotype was counted between two and nine times. The chain couples TRBV6-1 to TRBJ1-1; D remains unclear. Germline-derived CDR1 and CDR2 are MNHNS and SASEGT. Trimming shortened V by 8 bases and J by 5 bases, and 9 bases separated the two germline ends. The CDR3 has 11 residues. The CDR3 spells CASSARTEAFF. CDR3 bases: TGTGCCAGCTCGGCGCGGACTGAAGCTTTCTTT.

With regard to this clonotype: The junction shows a germline mismatch at one end, possibly a read error. V gene TRBV7-2 combines with J gene TRBJ2-2; TRBD2 matches 7 bases. This CDR3 comprises 15 residues. Germline V gene sequence: CDR1 SGHTA, CDR2 FQGNSA. The CDR3 spells CASSTWGGNTGELVF. The CDR3 nucleotides read TGTGCCAGCAGCACGTGGGGGGGGAACACCGGGGAGCTGGTTTTT.

The sample holds many counts of this clonotype. The J gene is TRBJ2-3, the V gene TRBV27; tentatively, D is TRBD2 (5 bases). Germline loops: CDR1 MNHEY, CDR2 SMNVEV (reference sequence). Trimming pared 0 bases from V and 3 bases from J, leaving 16 bases between. The CDR3 consists of 17 residues. CDR3 loop: CASSLSKTSGSTDTQYF. CDR3 nucleotide sequence: TGTGCCAGCAGTTTATCGAAAACTAGTGGCTCTACAGATACGCAGTATTTT.

With regard to this clonotype: One base away lies a much larger clone, so this may be a sequencing read error. This chain links TRBV7-9 with TRBJ2-3; possibly TRBD1 for D (7 bases). Trimming removed 5 bases at V and 9 bases at J, with 21 bases between. The germline V gene has CDR1 SEHNR and CDR2 FQNEAQ (reference sequence). The length of the CDR3 is 15 residues. CDR3 nucleotide sequence: TGTGCCAGCAGCGTCCAGGGGGGCCAGGGAGAAACGCAGTATTTT. It is translated as CASSVQGGQGETQYF. Full variable domain (remainder filled in from reference TRBV7-9 and TRBJ2-3): DTGVSQNPRHKITKRGQNVTFRCDPISEHNRLYWYRQTLGQGPEFLTYFQNEAQLEKSRLLSDRFSAERPKGSFSTLEIQRTEQGDSAMYLCASSVQGGQGETQYFGPGTRLTVL.

This clonotype has only a few counts. The rearrangement uses TRBV7-8 and TRBJ1-1; D is undetermined. Trimming cost V 3 bases and J 10 bases, with 12 bases left between them. The germline V gene encodes CDR1 SGHVS and CDR2 FQNEAQ. The CDR3 is made up of 12 amino acids. In nucleotides, the CDR3 is TGTGCCAGCAGCTTCGCGTCCGGGCGAGCTTTCTTT. Translated: CASSFASGRAFF.

This clonotype was picked up many times. V gene TRBV27 combines with J gene TRBJ2-5; D is undetermined. Germline CDR1 is MNHEY and CDR2 is SMNVEV (reference sequence). Between the trimmed V and J ends, which lost 4 bases and 4 bases, there was a span of 13 bases. The CDR3 extends over 14 amino acids. The CDR3 region is CASSSSLRGETQYF. The CDR3 nucleotides are TGTGCCAGCAGTTCAAGCCTACGAGGAGAGACCCAGTACTTC.

The J gene is TRBJ2-1, the V gene TRBV14, with D maybe TRBD2 (6 bases). The germline V gene has CDR1 SGHDN and CDR2 FVKESK. V was cut by 1 base and J by 10 bases, with 14 bases left in between. The CDR3 is 14 amino acids. The CDR3 DNA is TGTGCCAGCAGCCAAGGACTAGGATCAGGCGAGCAGTTCTTC. Translation gives CASSQGLGSGEQFF.

This clonotype was seen just once. A read error is possible here, since a much larger clone lies one base away. This sequence joins TRBV7-2 and TRBJ1-1, with a tentative D call TRBD1 (5 bases). Germline CDR1 SGHTA, CDR2 FQGNSA. This CDR3 contains 15 residues. The CDR3: CASSESGRSNAEAFF. For the CDR3, the DNA is TGTGCCAGCAGCGAATCGGGACGGTCGAACGCTGAAGCTTTCTTT. The whole variable domain, remainder taken from reference TRBV7-2 and TRBJ1-1, is GAGVSQSPSNKVTEKGKDVELRCDPISGHTALYWYRQSLGQGLEFLIYFQGNSAPDKSGLPSDRFSAERTGGSVSTLTIQRTQQEDSAVYLCASSESGRSNAEAFFGQGTRLTVV.

On this clonotype itself: No conserved phenylalanine or tryptophan is present at the end of the CDR3, so a read error is the likely explanation. The V call is TRBV10-3, the J call TRBJ2-5; TRBD1 aligns across 8 bases. This CDR3 region has 15 residues. V dropped 6 bases and J dropped 5; count of bases not matched to a gene: 11. Germline loops: CDR1 ENHRY, CDR2 SYGVKD. The DNA for the CDR3 is TGTGCCATCAGACAGGGGACAGGAGGCGATGAGACCCAGTACCTC. The encoded protein is CAIRQGTGGDETQYL.

This chain connects TRBV20-1 to TRBJ2-7, with D tentatively TRBD1 (5 bases). V lost 6 bases, J lost 7 bases, and 13 bases lay in between. Germline V gene sequence: CDR1 DFQATT, CDR2 SNEGSKA (reference sequence). CDR3 length equals 11 residues. CDR3 sequence: CSALRGREQYV. The CDR3 DNA reads as TGCAGTGCCCTAAGGGGAAGAGAGCAGTACGTC.

This clonotype came up many times. V and J are TRBV28 and TRBJ2-7; tentatively, D is TRBD1 (5 bases). The CDR3 consists of 13 residues. From germline, CDR1 is MDHEN and CDR2 SYDVKM. Trimming shortened V by 6 bases and J by 3 bases, and 12 bases separated the two germline ends. In DNA, the CDR3 is TGTGCCAGCAGATCGACAGCAGACTACGAGCAGTACGTC. Its translation: CASRSTADYEQYV.

This rearrangement joins TRBV19 to TRBJ1-1; D possibly corresponds to TRBD1 (6 bases). The CDR3 loop spans 16 amino acids. V gave up 6 bases and J gave up 2 bases, with 19 bases separating them. Germline V lookup: CDR1 LNHDA, CDR2 SQIVND (reference sequence). The CDR3 region has the DNA TGTGCCAGTAGCGCGCAGGGGAGGGGTAGAAACACTGAAGCTTTCTTT. Its translation: CASSAQGRGRNTEAFF.

Many counts were recorded for this clonotype. The rearrangement uses TRBV4-1 and TRBJ1-6; D is undetermined. Germline-derived CDR1 and CDR2 are MGHRA and YSYEKL. CDR3 size: 15 residues. Deletions cut 1 base from V and 7 bases from J, with 11 bases between. CDR3: CASSQALGYNSPLHF. CDR3 sequence (DNA): TGCGCCAGCAGCCAAGCGTTAGGGTACAATTCACCCCTCCACTTT.

This clonotype was counted only a few times. The chain uses TRBV24-1 and TRBJ2-1; 9 bases align to TRBD1. The junction had 7 bases not matched to a gene; V was cut back by 3 bases and J by 5 bases. From germline, CDR1 is KGHDR and CDR2 SFDVKD. The CDR3 spans 16 residues. CDR3 DNA: TGTGCCACCAGTGATCACAGGGGGCCCCCACACAATGAGCAGTTCTTC. As protein: CATSDHRGPPHNEQFF.

CDR3 coding DNA: TGCAGCGTTAGAAGCGCAGGGGGAAACACCATATATTTT. It codes for CSVRSAGGNTIYF. This chain uses TRBV29-1 with TRBJ1-3; D possibly corresponds to TRBD1 (5 bases). Trimming pared 5 bases from V and 4 bases from J, leaving 12 bases between. Looked up from germline, CDR1 is SQVTM and CDR2 is ANQGSEA. The CDR3 spans 13 residues.

This clonotype appeared many times. This chain uses TRBV20-1 with TRBJ1-5, with D maybe TRBD1 (5 bases). Germline V gene lookup returns CDR1 DFQATT and CDR2 SNEGSKA (reference sequence). CDR3 length equals 15 residues. V was pared by 0 bases and J by 5 bases, with 14 bases between. The CDR3 coding sequence is TGCAGTGCTAGAGATATGGGGGACCTATATCAGCCCCAGCATTTT. Translation gives CSARDMGDLYQPQHF.

In the case of this clonotype: Since a much larger clone is just one base distant, this may be a read error. The CDR3 DNA sequence: TGTGCCAGCAGCCCAGGGACAGCGGGAGAGACCCAGTACTTC. This sequence encodes CASSPGTAGETQYF. The J gene is TRBJ2-5, the V gene TRBV27; a weak D match, TRBD1 (7 bases). The CDR3 extends over 14 amino acids. Trimming cost V 6 bases and J 4 bases, with 15 bases left between them. Germline CDR1 and CDR2: MNHEY and SMNVEV (reference sequence).

This rearrangement joins TRBV7-8 to TRBJ2-7, with D perhaps assigned TRBD1 or TRBD2 (5 bases each). This CDR3 comprises 15 residues. V lost 3 bases, J lost 1 base, and 13 bases lay in between. Germline V CDR1 and CDR2: SGHVS, FQNEAQ. For the CDR3, the DNA is TGTGCCAGCAGCTTGAGGGGTAGGGCTTCCTACGAGCAGTACGTC. Its protein product is CASSLRGRASYEQYV.